A selection of T cell receptor beta chains follows, all from one sample in a study of blood T cell repertoires in COVID-19. TCRdb keeps only in-frame clones here, not all; method: immunoSEQ multiplex PCR. Among roughly 53,000 clones listed, 70% to 90% were seen once. Input material: peripheral blood. The receptors here all came from a man in his 60s with acute or convalescent COVID-19. Both conserved end residues are part of each CDR3. The D gene is left open where the match is weak. Not every row has a clone size; where given, it reads once, few, many or a size class.

v_gene	j_gene	d_gene	abundance	CDR3nt	CDR3aa
TRBV2	TRBJ1-1	-	-	TGTGCCACCCTCTCCGGACAAGCCCGCGCTTTCTTT	CATLSGQARAFF
TRBV11-2	TRBJ2-1	TRBD2	-	TGTGCCAGCGGTTCCGGGACTATACTAGACAATGAGCAGTTCTTC	CASGSGTILDNEQFF
TRBV7-2	TRBJ1-2	TRBD1	-	TGTGCCAGCAGCCGGGACAGGGGGGAATATGGCTACACCTTC	CASSRDRGEYGYTF
TRBV6-4	TRBJ1-5	-	once	TGTGCCAGCAGTACAGGGCCGGGTCAGCCCCAGCATTTT	CASSTGPGQPQHF
TRBV7-9	TRBJ1-2	-	-	TGTGCCAGCAGTCTTGACGGGGGATCTAACTATGGCTACACCTTC	CASSLDGGSNYGYTF
TRBV18	TRBJ1-5	TRBD1	-	TGTGCCAGCTCACTGGGGACAGGGCGACAGCCCCAGCATTTT	CASSLGTGRQPQHF
TRBV5-1	TRBJ2-4	TRBD1	-	TGCGCCAGCAGCTGGGGACAGGGGAAAAACATTCAGTACTTC	CASSWGQGKNIQYF
TRBV2	TRBJ1-4	-	few	TGTGCCAGCAGAGTCAGTAATGAAAAACTGTTTTTT	CASRVSNEKLFF
TRBV19	TRBJ2-2	TRBD1	-	TGTGCCAGTAGTACTCCCAGGGGGACGAACACCGGGGAGCTGTTTTTT	CASSTPRGTNTGELFF
TRBV7-2	TRBJ2-2	TRBD1	-	TGTGCCAGCAGCTTAGTTTTTCCACACAGGGGAAAGAACACCGGGGAGCTGTTTTTT	CASSLVFPHRGKNTGELFF
TRBV18	TRBJ2-7	-	-	TGTGCCAGCTCACCGGGAGAACAGGGCCCCGAGCAGTACTTC	CASSPGEQGPEQYF
TRBV6-1	TRBJ1-3	-	-	TGTGCCAGCAGTGAAGCCCCTTCGGGCGGGGACACCATATATTTT	CASSEAPSGGDTIYF
TRBV15	TRBJ1-1	-	-	TGTGCCACCAGTAAAGGAGAGGCCGCGAGGAACACTGAAGCTTTCTTT	CATSKGEAARNTEAFF
TRBV4-1	TRBJ1-5	-	-	TGCGCCAGCAGCCAAGCGGGCGGGCCTGATAATCAGCCCCAGCATTTT	CASSQAGGPDNQPQHF
TRBV5-8	TRBJ1-5	TRBD1	-	TGTGCCAGCAGCGGTGGGACAGCCCAAAATCAGCCCCAGCATTTT	CASSGGTAQNQPQHF
TRBV10-3	TRBJ2-2	TRBD1	-	TGTGCCATCAAAGGTGACAGGGTCTCCGGCGGGGAGCTGTTTTTT	CAIKGDRVSGGELFF
TRBV11-2	TRBJ1-1	-	-	TGTGCCAGCAGCTTAGATCCGGTGCGGAACACTGAAGCTTTCTTT	CASSLDPVRNTEAFF
TRBV6-2/TRBV6-3	TRBJ2-3	-	once	TGTGCCAGCAGTTACCAGGGGCCTAGCACAGATACGCAGTATTTT	CASSYQGPSTDTQYF
TRBV7-7	TRBJ1-5	TRBD1	-	TGTGCTAGCAGCCAGGACAGGGATCAGCCCCAGCATTTT	CASSQDRDQPQHF
TRBV30	TRBJ2-5	TRBD1	-	TGTGCCTGGAGTCACCTGTCAGGACAGGGAAGGCAAGAGACCCAGTACTTC	CAWSHLSGQGRQETQYF
TRBV6-5	TRBJ2-7	TRBD1	-	TGTGCCAGCAGTTACGACAGGGTACGAACCTACGAGCAGTACTTC	CASSYDRVRTYEQYF
TRBV11-3	TRBJ2-7	-	-	TGTGCCAGCAGCTTAGCAGGGGTTGGGGAGCAGTACTTC	CASSLAGVGEQYF
TRBV18	TRBJ2-7	TRBD1	-	TGTGCCAGCTCGCGACAGGGTGAGCAGTACTTC	CASSRQGEQYF
TRBV5-4	TRBJ2-3	TRBD2	-	TGTGCCAGCAGCTTTCTAGCGGGAACATCCGTAGATACGCAGTATTTT	CASSFLAGTSVDTQYF
TRBV12-3/TRBV12-4	TRBJ1-5	-	once	TGTGCCAGCGCGGCAGGGGGCAATCAGCCCCAGCATTTT	CASAAGGNQPQHF
TRBV2	TRBJ1-4	TRBD1	-	TGTGCCAGCAACGACAGGGTAGGAAAGGAAAAACTGTTTTTT	CASNDRVGKEKLFF
TRBV5-1	TRBJ2-2	-	-	TGCGCCAGCAGCTTGGTAGGGGGCACCGGGGAGCTGTTTTTT	CASSLVGGTGELFF
TRBV5-6	TRBJ1-5	-	-	TGTGCCAGCAGCTTGGGGGACAAATATCAGCCCCAGCATTTT	CASSLGDKYQPQHF
TRBV12-3/TRBV12-4	TRBJ2-1	-	-	TGTGCCAGCAGTTTATTCTCCGATGAGCAGTTCTTC	CASSLFSDEQFF
TRBV2	TRBJ1-2	TRBD1	-	TGTGCCAGCACCACACGGGTGTCAGGGGGCAACTATGGCTACACCTTC	CASTTRVSGGNYGYTF
TRBV7-2	TRBJ2-7	-	-	TGTGCCAGCAGCATGACAGTATTACCCTACGAGCAGTACTTC	CASSMTVLPYEQYF